This is a list of T cell receptor beta chains from one sample in a study of blood T cell repertoires in COVID-19. This table comes from immunoSEQ multiplex PCR, and its TCRdb copy is limited to in-frame clones, with some not included. Of approximately 160,000 clones in the sample, roughly 88% are singletons; the top ten hold 0.95% to 1.5%. The material sequenced was peripheral blood. These receptors came from a man in his 60s who had recovered from COVID-19. Both conserved end residues are trimmed from each CDR3. Fields, in order: CDR3 length, clone size, V gene, CDR3 protein. Only part of the rows carry a size: once, few, many, or a class if the clone is expanded.

len: 13; abundance: few; v_gene: TRBV7-2; CDR3aa: ASSLVGERDSPLH
len: 14; abundance: -; v_gene: TRBV5-5; CDR3aa: ASSLASGRRVTEAF
len: 12; abundance: -; v_gene: TRBV19; CDR3aa: ASSPRTGAGGYT
len: 13; abundance: -; v_gene: TRBV6-5; CDR3aa: ASSYSFGTDTEAF
len: 12; abundance: -; v_gene: TRBV27; CDR3aa: ASSPFTAYDEQF
len: 12; abundance: once; v_gene: TRBV19; CDR3aa: TVGDRGSGTEAF
len: 14; abundance: once; v_gene: TRBV5-4; CDR3aa: ASSSGQVISTGELF
len: 12; abundance: -; v_gene: TRBV5-5; CDR3aa: ASSRGTAGNTIY
len: 12; abundance: -; v_gene: TRBV10-3; CDR3aa: AISGDRGEEKLF
len: 14; abundance: -; v_gene: TRBV5-6; CDR3aa: ASSFPGQGDWTEAF
len: 14; abundance: few; v_gene: TRBV27; CDR3aa: ASSLSGSPGISPLH
len: 15; abundance: -; v_gene: TRBV19; CDR3aa: ASSIDSRGGSYNEQF
len: 12; abundance: -; v_gene: TRBV19; CDR3aa: ATGLQRGGGTQY
len: 13; abundance: -; v_gene: TRBV7-3; CDR3aa: ASSLVGGSSYEQY
len: 13; abundance: -; v_gene: TRBV19; CDR3aa: ASTEGEVAGEKLF
len: 14; abundance: -; v_gene: TRBV21-1; CDR3aa: ASSKGLAGAGGELF
len: 16; abundance: -; v_gene: TRBV3-1/TRBV3-2; CDR3aa: ASSQGLRTGQAPETQY
len: 13; abundance: -; v_gene: TRBV7-9; CDR3aa: ASSSSGGEASGYT
len: 12; abundance: -; v_gene: TRBV19; CDR3aa: ASSMQVGSQPQH
len: 14; abundance: -; v_gene: TRBV11-2; CDR3aa: ASSLIRLAGAYEQY
len: 16; abundance: few; v_gene: TRBV7-9; CDR3aa: ASSQKRRLAGGYNEQF
len: 15; abundance: -; v_gene: TRBV4-2; CDR3aa: ASSQDPTRGGTDTQY
len: 12; abundance: -; v_gene: TRBV5-1; CDR3aa: ASSLVSGFSFQY
len: 16; abundance: once; v_gene: TRBV3-1/TRBV3-2; CDR3aa: ASSLSLKGQGAAYEQY
len: 11; abundance: -; v_gene: TRBV12-3/TRBV12-4; CDR3aa: ASTRDRAGEQY
len: 12; abundance: once; v_gene: TRBV6-5; CDR3aa: ASSSQDIYNEQF
len: 13; abundance: -; v_gene: TRBV28; CDR3aa: ASSLSQGDNAEAF
len: 12; abundance: -; v_gene: TRBV18; CDR3aa: ASSATGGNTEAF
len: 11; abundance: few; v_gene: TRBV7-2; CDR3aa: ASSLNRGGEQY
len: 10; abundance: many; v_gene: TRBV27; CDR3aa: ASSLSAEKLF
len: 12; abundance: once; v_gene: TRBV7-2; CDR3aa: ASSPQGTNYGYT
len: 12; abundance: -; v_gene: TRBV5-5; CDR3aa: ASSPLVTAETQY
len: 13; abundance: -; v_gene: TRBV3-1/TRBV3-2; CDR3aa: ASSPAGTGSYGYT